A single sample is the source of the 25 T cell receptor beta chains below, sequenced in a study of T cells after yellow fever vaccination. TCRdb re-called the 5' RACE reads with MiXCR, one entry per CDR3 protein. The repertoire holds under 600,000 distinct CDR3 sequences, with roughly 22% as singletons. Source: PBMCs, taken less than 25 days after the first yellow fever vaccination. The origin of the receptors is a man younger than 35 who received the YFV17D yellow fever vaccine.

The chain joins TRBV5-1 to TRBJ1-1; TRBD1 matches at 9 bases. The junction had 7 bases not matched to a gene; V was cut back by 3 bases and J by 7 bases. Per the germline V gene, CDR1 is SGHRS and CDR2 is YFSETQ. This CDR3 is 14 amino acids long. CDR3: CASSSPGQGFEAFF. The CDR3, as DNA: TGCGCCAGCAGCTCACCGGGACAGGGCTTTGAAGCTTTCTTT. Filled out from reference TRBV5-1 and TRBJ1-1, the complete variable domain reads KAGVTQTPRYLIKTRGQQVTLSCSPISGHRSVSWYQQTPGQGLQFLFEYFSETQRNKGNFPGRFSGRQFSNSRSEMNVSTLELGDSALYLCASSSPGQGFEAFFGQGTRLTVV.

The rearrangement joins TRBV5-1 to TRBJ2-5; the match to TRBD1 covers 10 bases. Germline V gene lookup returns CDR1 SGHRS and CDR2 YFSETQ. Losses at the gene ends were 4 bases for V and 1 base for J; bases not matched to a gene: 10. This CDR3 region has 17 residues. The CDR3 loop reads CASSPDGGTGAQETQYF. The CDR3 nucleotides read TGCGCCAGCAGCCCGGATGGTGGGACAGGGGCCCAAGAGACCCAGTACTTC. Based on the CDR3 plus reference TRBV5-1 and TRBJ2-5, the full variable domain is KAGVTQTPRYLIKTRGQQVTLSCSPISGHRSVSWYQQTPGQGLQFLFEYFSETQRNKGNFPGRFSGRQFSNSRSEMNVSTLELGDSALYLCASSPDGGTGAQETQYFGPGTRLLVL.

This CDR3 reads CASSLILSSGAHSYNEQFF. DNA of the CDR3: TGTGCCAGCAGCTTAATCTTGTCTAGCGGGGCTCACTCCTACAATGAGCAGTTCTTC. The rearrangement links TRBV7-6 to TRBJ2-1; 9 bases are a match to TRBD2. This CDR3 region has 19 residues. Germline CDR1 is SGHVS and CDR2 is FNYEAQ. V gave up 2 bases and J gave up 0 bases; unmatched junction bases: 11.

This clonotype was seen more than once but under ten times. This chain uses TRBV6-2 or TRBV6-3 with TRBJ2-7; 9 nucleotides match TRBD1. The length of the CDR3 is 15 residues. Germline V gives CDR1 MNHEY, CDR2 SVGEGT. V was clipped by 6 bases and J by 1 base; unmatched bases: 7. In DNA, the CDR3 is TGTGCCAGCAGGTCGGGACAGGGTTCGTCCTACGAGCAGTACGTC. This sequence encodes CASRSGQGSSYEQYV.

This rearrangement joins TRBV11-2 to TRBJ1-5; D call uncertain. With 0 bases removed from V and 5 bases from J, the gap between germline ends came to 5 bases. The germline V gene has CDR1 SGHAT and CDR2 FQNNGV. The CDR3 is 13 residues long. The CDR3 DNA is TGTGCCAGCAGCTTAGAAAGGCATCAGCCCCAGCATTTT. It encodes CASSLERHQPQHF.

The V and J genes are TRBV5-1 and TRBJ2-5; 7 bases align to TRBD1. This CDR3 has 14 residues. Per the germline V gene, CDR1 is SGHRS and CDR2 is YFSETQ. Germline trimming cut 4 bases from V and 1 base from J; bases unmatched to any gene: 4. The CDR3 DNA reads TGCGCCAGCAGCACCGGACAGGTCCAAGAGACCCAGTACTTC. It codes for CASSTGQVQETQYF.

This chain links TRBV4-3 with TRBJ2-2; D may be TRBD1 or TRBD2 (5 bases each). V lost 1 base to trimming and J lost 4 bases, with 10 bases between them. The germline gives CDR1 LGHNA, CDR2 YSLEER. CDR3 size: 15 residues. The CDR3 here is CASSQAMRGTGELFF. CDR3 nucleotide sequence: TGCGCCAGCAGCCAAGCTATGAGGGGCACCGGGGAGCTGTTTTTT.

This rearrangement joins TRBV27 to TRBJ1-1, with TRBD1 as a possible D gene (5 bases). This CDR3 region has 15 residues. CDR1 and CDR2 from the germline V gene are MNHEY and SMNVEV (reference sequence). The V gene lost 5 bases and the J gene lost 0 bases, with 13 bases spanning the gap. CDR3 region: CASSPPGPLNTEAFF. The CDR3 DNA is TGTGCCAGCAGTCCTCCGGGACCCCTGAACACTGAAGCTTTCTTT.

This chain links TRBV10-3 with TRBJ2-7; perhaps TRBD2 as D (6 bases). The CDR3 covers 15 residues. The germline CDR1 and CDR2 sequences are ENHRY and SYGVKD. Trimming pared 0 bases from V and 4 bases from J, leaving 13 bases between. The CDR3 here is CAISESGAGIYEQYF. CDR3 sequence (DNA): TGTGCCATCAGTGAGTCGGGAGCGGGCATATACGAGCAGTACTTC.

This clonotype has a handful of counts. The CDR3, as DNA: TGTGCCAGCAGCGCCCCGGGCTTGAACACTGAAGCTTTCTTT. Amino acids: CASSAPGLNTEAFF. This sequence joins TRBV13 and TRBJ1-1; no clear D gene. The germline gives CDR1 PRHDT, CDR2 FYEKMQ (reference sequence). Trimming pared 5 bases from V and 0 bases from J, leaving 10 bases between. There are 14 residues in the CDR3.

There are a few counts of this clonotype. The chain uses TRBV7-2 and TRBJ1-5; TRBD1 might be the D (5 bases). Germline CDR1 reads SGHTA; CDR2 reads FQGNSA. The V end was cut by 6 bases, the J end by 1 base, with 13 bases between. The CDR3 extends over 15 amino acids. The CDR3 DNA reads as TGTGCCAGCAGTTCCCTACAGGAAAGCAATCAGCCCCAGCATTTT. It yields the protein CASSSLQESNQPQHF.

This clonotype was seen a handful of times. This chain joins TRBV7-9 and TRBJ2-2; 9 positions match TRBD1. The trim removed 8 bases at V and 7 bases at J, leaving 11 bases unmatched. The CDR3 is made up of 15 amino acids. Germline CDR1 SEHNR, CDR2 FQNEAQ (reference sequence). In DNA, the CDR3 is TGTGCCAGCTTCCCGGGACAGGGAGCAGACGGGGAGCTGTTTTTT. This codes for CASFPGQGADGELFF.

V usage is TRBV7-9 and J usage is TRBJ2-1, with D unclear. CDR1 and CDR2 from the germline V gene are SEHNR and FQNEAQ (reference sequence). CDR3 length: 14 residues. Trimming left V 5 bases short and J 4 bases short, with 12 bases between. Here the CDR3 DNA reads TGTGCCAGCAGCCGGCCCGCAATATACAATGAGCAGTTCTTC. This codes for CASSRPAIYNEQFF.

This clonotype occurred a few times. The genes are TRBV6-1 and TRBJ2-3; TRBD2 matches 8 bases. The CDR3 runs 17 residues. The V and J ends lost 6 bases and 3 bases, in that order; junction bases with no gene match: 14. Germline lookup yields CDR1 MNHNS and CDR2 SASEGT. The chain's CDR3 is CASSLGTASGRTDTQYF. The DNA of the CDR3 is TGTGCCAGCAGCCTCGGGACGGCTAGCGGGCGGACAGATACGCAGTATTTT.

The chain recombines TRBV7-2 with TRBJ1-2, with TRBD1 as a possible D gene (5 bases). Trimming removed 7 bases from V and 4 bases from J, with 22 bases in between. In germline, CDR1 is SGHTA, CDR2 FQGNSA. This CDR3 spans 16 amino acids. The CDR3 bases are TGTGCCAGCATCCCCCTCCGTCCCCGACAGTTCTATGGCTACACCTTC. Translation gives CASIPLRPRQFYGYTF.

CDR3 residues: CASSLAPGPNTEAFF. The DNA for the CDR3 is TGTGCCAGCAGCTTAGCCCCGGGACCGAACACTGAAGCTTTCTTT. This sequence joins TRBV7-6 and TRBJ1-1, with D possibly being TRBD1 (5 bases). There are 15 residues in the CDR3. V gave up 0 bases and J gave up 1 base, with 9 bases separating them. CDR1 is SGHVS and CDR2 is FNYEAQ in the germline V gene.

The table lists this clonotype with a few counts. V usage is TRBV21-1 and J usage is TRBJ2-7. TRBV21-1 is designated a pseudogene. There are 13 residues in the CDR3. This chain's CDR3 is CASSKGVQDEQYF. In nucleotides, the CDR3 is TGTGCCAGCAGCAAAGGGGTGCAGGACGAGCAGTACTTC.

The chain links TRBV12-3 or TRBV12-4 to TRBJ1-2; no reliable D call. The CDR3 is 13 residues long. V was pared by 1 base and J by 8 bases, with 11 bases between. The CDR3 reads CASSLEDTRGYTF. The CDR3 DNA is TGTGCCAGCAGTTTAGAAGACACGAGGGGCTACACCTTC.

The V gene is TRBV7-2, the J gene TRBJ1-5; D ambiguous. Trimming took 1 base from V and 11 from J, leaving 9 bases between them. Germline values: CDR1 SGHTA, CDR2 FQGNSA. This CDR3 spans 12 amino acids. The CDR3 sequence: CASSLGGLSQHF. The CDR3 region has the DNA TGTGCCAGCAGCTTAGGTGGACTATCCCAGCATTTT.

The chain recombines TRBV24-1 with TRBJ1-1, with TRBD1 matching over 8 bases. V lost 9 bases to trimming and J lost 1 base; unmatched junction nucleotides: 12. Germline CDR1 and CDR2: KGHDR and SFDVKD. The CDR3 is 16 residues long. The CDR3: CATPARQGAENTEAFF. DNA for the CDR3: TGTGCCACCCCGGCCCGCCAGGGGGCAGAGAACACTGAAGCTTTCTTT.

This clonotype showed up just a few times. The chain employs TRBV7-2 and TRBJ1-2; 8 bases match TRBD1. The germline V gene has CDR1 SGHTA and CDR2 FQGNSA. The CDR3 runs 17 residues. V gave up 0 bases and J gave up 4 bases; unmatched junction bases: 10. CDR3 residues: CASSLAPGGPLVYGYTF. The CDR3 coding sequence is TGTGCCAGCAGCTTAGCGCCAGGGGGCCCTCTCGTCTATGGCTACACCTTC.

A few counts support this clonotype. The chain couples TRBV24-1 to TRBJ2-3; the D is unclear. Germline CDR1 KGHDR, CDR2 SFDVKD. The CDR3 is made up of 16 amino acids. The V end lost 4 bases, the J end lost 2 bases, and 15 bases lay between the germline ends. CDR3 region: CATSEAARRATDTQYF. In DNA form, the CDR3 reads TGTGCCACCAGTGAAGCCGCCCGTCGGGCCACAGATACGCAGTATTTT.

This clonotype was picked up a small number of times. V usage is TRBV5-1 and J usage is TRBJ2-3; D gene unclear. This CDR3 has 14 amino acids. V shed 4 bases and J shed 1 base, with 10 bases lying between them. Germline CDR1 reads SGHRS; CDR2 reads YFSETQ. CDR3 sequence (DNA): TGCGCCAGCAGCACCTATACAGGCACAGATACGCAGTATTTT. Residues: CASSTYTGTDTQYF.

The chain couples TRBV20-1 to TRBJ1-4; TRBD1 agrees at 9 bases. The CDR3 has 13 amino acids. CDR1 and CDR2 (germline): DFQATT, SNEGSKA (reference sequence). Trimming took 5 bases from V and 8 from J; bases not matched to a gene: 6. CDR3 sequence reads: CSALQGAEEKLFF. CDR3 nucleotide sequence: TGCAGTGCTTTACAGGGGGCAGAAGAAAAACTGTTTTTT.

The sample holds a few counts of this clonotype. CDR3 coding DNA: TGCGCCAGCAGCCAAGAGTGGCAAGCCCCTTCCAAACAGACCCAGTACTTC. Amino acid sequence: CASSQEWQAPSKQTQYF. The chain couples TRBV4-3 to TRBJ2-5; no reliable D call. Trimming removed 0 bases at V and 6 bases at J, with 20 bases between. Germline V gene sequence: CDR1 LGHNA, CDR2 YSLEER. The CDR3 covers 17 residues.